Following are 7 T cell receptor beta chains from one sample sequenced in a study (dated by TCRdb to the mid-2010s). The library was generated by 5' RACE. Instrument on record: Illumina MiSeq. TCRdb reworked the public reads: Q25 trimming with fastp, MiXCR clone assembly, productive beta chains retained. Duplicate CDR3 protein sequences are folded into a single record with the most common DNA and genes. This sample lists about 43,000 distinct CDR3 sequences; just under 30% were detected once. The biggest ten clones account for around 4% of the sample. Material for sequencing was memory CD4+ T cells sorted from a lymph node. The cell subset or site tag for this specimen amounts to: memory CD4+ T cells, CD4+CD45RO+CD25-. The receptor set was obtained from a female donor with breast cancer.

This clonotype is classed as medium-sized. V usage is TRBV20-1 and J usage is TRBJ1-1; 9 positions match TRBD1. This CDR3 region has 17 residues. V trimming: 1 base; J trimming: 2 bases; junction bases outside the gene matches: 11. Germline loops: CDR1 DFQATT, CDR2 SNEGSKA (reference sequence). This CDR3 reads CSARVFGTGMFNTEAFF. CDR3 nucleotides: TGCAGTGCTAGAGTCTTCGGGACAGGGATGTTCAACACTGAAGCTTTCTTT.

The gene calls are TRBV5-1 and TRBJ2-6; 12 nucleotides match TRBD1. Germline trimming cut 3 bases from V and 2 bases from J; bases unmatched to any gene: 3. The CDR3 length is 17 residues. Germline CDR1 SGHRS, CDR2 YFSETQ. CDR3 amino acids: CASSWDRGRTGANVLTF. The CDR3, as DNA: TGCGCCAGCAGCTGGGACAGGGGGCGGACTGGGGCCAACGTCCTGACTTTC.

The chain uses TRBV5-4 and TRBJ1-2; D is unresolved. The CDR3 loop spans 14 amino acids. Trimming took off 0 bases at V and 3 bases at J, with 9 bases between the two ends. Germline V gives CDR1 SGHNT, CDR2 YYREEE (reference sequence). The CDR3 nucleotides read TGTGCCAGCAGCTTGGGTTTGGACCACTATGGCTACACCTTC. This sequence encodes CASSLGLDHYGYTF.

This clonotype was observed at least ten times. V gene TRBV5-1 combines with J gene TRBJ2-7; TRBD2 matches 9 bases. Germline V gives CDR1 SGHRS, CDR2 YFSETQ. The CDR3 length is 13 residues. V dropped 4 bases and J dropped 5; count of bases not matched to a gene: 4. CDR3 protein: CASSIGTSNEQYF. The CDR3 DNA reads TGCGCCAGCAGCATCGGGACTAGCAACGAGCAGTACTTC.

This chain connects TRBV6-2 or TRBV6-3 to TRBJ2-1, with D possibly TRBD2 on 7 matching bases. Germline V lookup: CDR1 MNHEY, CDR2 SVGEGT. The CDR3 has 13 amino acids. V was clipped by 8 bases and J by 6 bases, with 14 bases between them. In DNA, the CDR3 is TGTGCCAGCTGGAGGGGGGGCCCCAATGAGCAGTTCTTC. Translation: CASWRGGPNEQFF.

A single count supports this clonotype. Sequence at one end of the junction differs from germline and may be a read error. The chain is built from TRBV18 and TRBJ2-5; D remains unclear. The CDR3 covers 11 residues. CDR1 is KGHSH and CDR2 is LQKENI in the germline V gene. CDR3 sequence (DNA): TGTGCCAGCTCTCCACAAGAGACCCAGTACTTC. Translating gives CASSPQETQYF.

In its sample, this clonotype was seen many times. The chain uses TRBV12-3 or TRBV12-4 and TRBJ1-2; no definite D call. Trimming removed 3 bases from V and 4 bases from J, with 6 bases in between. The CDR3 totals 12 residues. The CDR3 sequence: CASSLIGYGYTF. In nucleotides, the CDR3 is TGTGCCAGCAGTTTGATCGGCTATGGCTACACCTTC.